Listed here are 20 T cell receptor beta chains from one sample, sequenced in a study of identical twins. Each CDR3 protein is one row after TCRdb ran MiXCR on the 5' RACE reads. The data show 15,000 to 20,000 distinct CDR3 sequences, 69% seen once. Sequencing used memory (CD45RO+) T cells sorted from blood. The receptor set was obtained from a young woman in good health. This table probably holds off-target reads from a library built for another chain.

This chain uses TRBV20-1 with TRBJ2-1; 14 bases agree with TRBD2. The germline CDR1 and CDR2 sequences are DFQATT and SNEGSKA (reference sequence). This CDR3 is built from 16 residues. Trimming at V came to 3 bases and at J to 6 bases, leaving 7 bases not matched to a gene. In nucleotides, the CDR3 is TGCAGTGCTAGGGGGACTAGCGGGAGAGTCCCCAATGAGCAGTTCTTC. Translation gives CSARGTSGRVPNEQFF.

With respect to this clonotype: Germline is not matched at one junction end, which may reflect a read error. The chain joins TRBV6-5 to TRBJ2-6, with a tentative D call TRBD1 (5 bases). Germline V gene lookup returns CDR1 MNHEY and CDR2 SVGAGI. The CDR3 length is 16 residues. The CDR3 region has the DNA TGTGCCAGCAGTTCCCCGCACAGCTCTGGGGCCAACGTCATGACTTTC. Translated: CASSSPHSSGANVMTF.

The chain couples TRBV6-6 to TRBJ2-7, with D perhaps TRBD1 or TRBD2 (5 bases each). Per germline, CDR1 MNHNY and CDR2 SVGAGI (reference sequence). The CDR3 is 13 amino acids. Trimming stripped 6 bases from V and 6 bases from J, with 15 bases between. Here the CDR3 reads CASSQLGEFEQYF. CDR3 nucleotide sequence: TGTGCCAGCAGCCAACTGGGGGAATTCGAGCAGTACTTC.

The chain has TRBV6-2 or TRBV6-3 and TRBJ2-7; 9 bases are a match to TRBD2. There are 15 residues in the CDR3. J was trimmed by 4 bases and V by 7 bases; bases with no gene match: 11. CDR1 is MNHEY and CDR2 is SVGEGT in the germline V gene. CDR3 sequence: CASKDPGLAIYEQYF. The CDR3 nucleotides are TGTGCCAGCAAGGACCCGGGACTAGCTATATACGAGCAGTACTTC.

This rearrangement joins TRBV29-1 to TRBJ2-5, with D possibly matching TRBD2 (5 bases). The V and J ends lost 6 bases and 1 base respectively, with 9 bases between them. Germline V gene sequence: CDR1 SQVTM, CDR2 ANQGSEA. The CDR3 has 12 amino acids. The CDR3 here is CSVGLLQETQYF. The DNA for the CDR3 is TGCAGCGTCGGACTGCTCCAAGAGACCCAGTACTTC.

This clonotype was observed a handful of times. This chain uses TRBV10-3 with TRBJ1-2, with D uncertain. V dropped 10 bases and J dropped 1 base, with 10 bases sitting between them. CDR3 length: 12 residues. Germline CDR1 is ENHRY and CDR2 is SYGVKD. The CDR3 region is CATRGINYGYTF. CDR3 bases: TGTGCCACCAGAGGGATTAACTATGGCTACACCTTC.

This clonotype was recorded a few times. The CDR3, as DNA: TGTGCCAGCTCACCACCGGGGCTCCACCATGGGGTGAACACTGAAGCTTTCTTT. It yields the protein CASSPPGLHHGVNTEAFF. The chain couples TRBV18 to TRBJ1-1, with D perhaps matching TRBD1 (5 bases). Looked up from germline, CDR1 is KGHSH and CDR2 is LQKENI. Trimming removed 0 bases at V and 0 bases at J, with 17 bases between. The CDR3 is 18 amino acids.

This clonotype was detected a few times. This chain links TRBV6-5 with TRBJ2-3; TRBD2 matches 8 bases. Per the germline V gene, CDR1 is MNHEY and CDR2 is SVGAGI. CDR3 length equals 19 residues. With V trimmed by 3 bases and J by 2 bases, 16 bases remained unmatched. CDR3 nucleotides: TGTGCCAGCAGTTATTGCGGTTTGGCTAGCGGGCCGATCACAGATACGCAGTATTTT. Its translation is CASSYCGLASGPITDTQYF.

This rearrangement joins TRBV18 to TRBJ2-7; D ambiguous. The germline V gene has CDR1 KGHSH and CDR2 LQKENI. CDR3 size: 13 residues. The ends were cut back, 5 bases at V and 3 bases at J, with 11 bases in the middle. CDR3 protein: CASSGRRDYEQYF. In DNA form, the CDR3 reads TGTGCCAGCTCAGGACGGCGAGACTACGAGCAGTACTTC.

This chain connects TRBV30 to TRBJ1-5; D remains ambiguous. The germline V and J ends were trimmed by 2 bases and 5 bases, with 13 bases remaining between them. The V gene's germline CDR1 is GTSNPN and CDR2 SVGIG (reference sequence). The CDR3 loop spans 14 amino acids. In nucleotides, the CDR3 is TGTGCCTGGAGTAGAGGAGGGAGGGATCAGCCCCAGCATTTT. This translates into CAWSRGGRDQPQHF.

As regards this clonotype: Compared with germline, one end of the junction differs, possibly owing to a read error. This chain uses TRBV6-5 with TRBJ1-5; the D gene is possibly TRBD1 (5 bases). This CDR3 comprises 14 residues. From germline, CDR1 is MNHEY and CDR2 SVGAGI. As DNA, the CDR3 is TGTGCCAGCAGTGACTCAGGGAAGGGTCAGCCCCAGCATTTT. Translated: CASSDSGKGQPQHF.

The chain links TRBV6-1 to TRBJ2-5; 9 bases are shared with TRBD2. The V gene end was trimmed by 6 bases and the J gene end by 1 base; junction bases not matched to a gene: 12. The CDR3 contains 17 residues. Looked up from germline, CDR1 is MNHNS and CDR2 is SASEGT. CDR3 DNA: TGTGCCAGCAGAAAAAACCCCCCGACTAGCGGCCAAGAGACCCAGTACTTC. It translates to CASRKNPPTSGQETQYF.

In its sample, this clonotype was seen a few times. The rearrangement uses TRBV6-6 and TRBJ2-5; 9 positions agree with TRBD1. The germline V gene encodes CDR1 MNHNY and CDR2 SVGAGI (reference sequence). The V and J ends lost 5 bases and 5 bases, in that order; junction bases with no gene match: 12. CDR3 length equals 16 residues. The CDR3 loop reads CASSLTLWGQGETQYF. CDR3 DNA sequence: TGTGCCAGCAGTCTAACGCTCTGGGGACAGGGTGAGACCCAGTACTTC.

V usage is TRBV11-2 and J usage is TRBJ2-2; no clear D gene. Trimming shortened V by 1 base and J by 4 bases, and 1 base separated the two germline ends. In germline, CDR1 is SGHAT, CDR2 FQNNGV. The CDR3 is 12 residues long. The CDR3 is CASSLVTGELFF. CDR3 DNA sequence: TGTGCCAGCAGCTTAGTCACCGGGGAGCTGTTTTTT.

The V and J genes are TRBV29-1 and TRBJ2-1; 9 nucleotides agree with TRBD2. The V gene's germline CDR1 is SQVTM and CDR2 ANQGSEA. This CDR3 is built from 15 residues. The V gene end was trimmed by 3 bases and the J gene end by 4 bases; junction bases not matched to a gene: 7. The CDR3: CSVDATSGRYNEQFF. In DNA, the CDR3 is TGCAGCGTTGATGCGACTAGCGGTAGATACAATGAGCAGTTCTTC.

Regarding this clonotype: As the CDR3 is not closed by the conserved phenylalanine or tryptophan, this likely results from a read error. The genes are TRBV11-3 and TRBJ2-1; D unclear. There are 13 residues in the CDR3. Germline CDR1 is SGHNT and CDR2 is YENEEA. The V end lost 2 bases, the J end lost 6 bases, and 8 bases lay between the germline ends. The CDR3, as DNA: TGTGCCAGCAGCTTATCAATGACCAATGAGCAGTTCCTC. The encoded protein is CASSLSMTNEQFL.

This clonotype was seen more than once but under ten times. The chain links TRBV2 to TRBJ2-7; 7 bases agree with TRBD1. Germline trimming cut 3 bases from V and 6 bases from J; bases unmatched to any gene: 5. The CDR3 consists of 13 residues. Germline CDR1 is SNHLY and CDR2 is FYNNEI. This chain's CDR3 is CASSEGQTPEQYF. CDR3 sequence (DNA): TGTGCCAGCAGTGAGGGACAGACCCCCGAGCAGTACTTC.

The V and J genes are TRBV10-2 and TRBJ2-3, with TRBD1 matching over 7 bases. Losses at the gene ends were 6 bases for V and 6 bases for J; bases not matched to a gene: 6. CDR1 is WSHSY and CDR2 is SAAADI in the germline V gene. The CDR3 runs 13 residues. CDR3 amino acids: CASSRGILDTQYF. CDR3 DNA sequence: TGCGCCAGCAGCAGGGGGATCTTGGATACGCAGTATTTT.

This sequence joins TRBV7-9 and TRBJ2-6; the D gene is possibly TRBD2 (6 bases). The V end lost 1 base, the J end lost 0 bases, and 19 bases lay between the germline ends. In germline, CDR1 is SEHNR, CDR2 FQNEAQ (reference sequence). CDR3 length: 20 residues. CDR3 DNA sequence: TGTGCCAGCAGCTTAGTGGGACTTGGCGGCTATAGCTCTGGGGCCAACGTCCTGACTTTC. Translating gives CASSLVGLGGYSSGANVLTF.

The V and J genes are TRBV20-1 and TRBJ1-1, with D maybe TRBD1 (6 bases). Trimming took off 3 bases at V and 4 bases at J, with 15 bases between the two ends. From germline, CDR1 is DFQATT and CDR2 SNEGSKA (reference sequence). The CDR3 extends over 14 amino acids. In DNA, the CDR3 is TGCAGTGCTAGCGGCTGGGGGCGAGGCACTGAAGCTTTCTTT. Translating gives CSASGWGRGTEAFF.